The 20 T cell receptor beta chains below were found in one sample sequenced in a study of T cell repertoires in cytomegalovirus infection. These TCRs are of unknown antigen specificity. Each CDR3 protein is one row after TCRdb ran MiXCR on the reads. The sample includes a few hundred thousand distinct CDR3 sequences, approximately 25% seen only once; the top ten take about an eighth. This specimen was cultured PBMCs, taken from culture after CMV antigen stimulation. These receptor sequences come from a human donor in good health (CMV status not recorded). Some clones in this sample may be carry-over from other donors' samples.

The gene calls are TRBV19 and TRBJ2-7, with D unclear. Germline loops: CDR1 LNHDA, CDR2 SQIVND (reference sequence). The CDR3 is made up of 15 amino acids. The V and J ends lost 1 base and 1 base respectively, with 11 bases between them. The CDR3 DNA sequence: TGTGCCAGTAGTATAGGCGCCGCCGGTTCCTACGAGCAGTACTTC. Its translation is CASSIGAAGSYEQYF. The full variable domain, rest sourced from reference TRBV19 and TRBJ2-7, is DGGITQSPKYLFRKEGQNVTLSCEQNLNHDAMYWYRQDPGQGLRLIYYSQIVNDFQKGDIAEGYSVSREKKESFPLTVTSAQKNPTAFYLCASSIGAAGSYEQYFGPGTRLTVT.

The chain couples TRBV7-2 to TRBJ2-5; D uncertain. The germline V and J ends were trimmed by 3 bases and 4 bases, with 12 bases remaining between them. Looked up from germline, CDR1 is SGHTA and CDR2 is FQGNSA. This CDR3 contains 14 residues. The CDR3 spells CASSFLGPGETQYF. The CDR3 DNA reads as TGTGCCAGCAGCTTCCTCGGTCCAGGAGAGACCCAGTACTTC.

This chain joins TRBV28 and TRBJ1-1; TRBD1 is a possible D gene (6 bases). V lost 3 bases and J lost 4, with 27 bases in between. Germline values: CDR1 MDHEN, CDR2 SYDVKM. The CDR3 runs to 19 residues. This CDR3 reads CASSLFPWGHPAGGTEAFF. The DNA for the CDR3 is TGTGCCAGCAGTTTGTTTCCTTGGGGACACCCCGCGGGTGGCACTGAAGCTTTCTTT.

The rearrangement links TRBV11-2 to TRBJ2-1; D call uncertain. Germline-derived CDR1 and CDR2 are SGHAT and FQNNGV. The CDR3 totals 16 residues. Trimming removed 6 bases at V and 3 bases at J, with 18 bases between. For the CDR3, the DNA is TGTGCCAGCAGGGATGTGAAAGGCTTTTACTACAATGAGCAGTTCTTC. Protein sequence: CASRDVKGFYYNEQFF.

This clonotype was seen at least ten times. This chain links TRBV7-2 with TRBJ1-2; weak D call: TRBD1 (5 bases). The CDR3 spans 14 residues. Germline assignment: CDR1 SGHTA and CDR2 FQGNSA. The V and J ends lost 5 bases and 8 bases respectively, with 18 bases between them. DNA for the CDR3: TGTGCCAGCAGCCTACTCCGGGACGGTGGGGGCTACACCTTC. Amino acids: CASSLLRDGGGYTF.

This clonotype was observed at least ten times. The V gene is TRBV7-8, the J gene TRBJ2-3; perhaps TRBD2 as D (5 bases). The CDR3 is 12 amino acids. Germline-derived CDR1 and CDR2 are SGHVS and FQNEAQ. Deletions cut 3 bases from V and 5 bases from J, with 6 bases between. CDR3: CASSLGRDTQYF. CDR3 DNA sequence: TGTGCCAGCAGCTTGGGGAGAGATACGCAGTATTTT.

This clonotype was counted a few times. The chain links TRBV7-2 to TRBJ2-5, with D possibly matching TRBD2 (6 bases). The V end lost 0 bases, the J end lost 0 bases, and 8 bases lay between the germline ends. Germline CDR1 is SGHTA and CDR2 is FQGNSA. The CDR3 length is 15 residues. The CDR3 reads CASSLAAGYQETQYF. The CDR3 DNA follows: TGTGCCAGCAGCTTAGCCGCGGGGTACCAAGAGACCCAGTACTTC.

The chain employs TRBV7-6 and TRBJ2-1; weak D call: TRBD1 (6 bases). Trimming pared 5 bases from V and 6 bases from J, leaving 17 bases between. There are 15 residues in the CDR3. Germline CDR1 reads SGHVS; CDR2 reads FNYEAQ. Here the CDR3 reads CASSPARGIGNEQFF. In DNA form, the CDR3 reads TGTGCCAGCAGCCCTGCCAGGGGCATTGGCAATGAGCAGTTCTTC.

V is TRBV3-1 and J is TRBJ1-4, with 7 bases lining up with TRBD1. The CDR3 length is 14 residues. Germline trimming cut 1 base from V and 11 bases from J; bases unmatched to any gene: 7. Germline CDR1 reads LGHDT; CDR2 reads YNNKEL (reference sequence). The CDR3 bases are TGTGCCAGCAGCCAAGGGGAGACAGGGCGGAAACTGTTTTTT. Encoded protein: CASSQGETGRKLFF.

This clonotype was counted ten times or more. The rearrangement joins TRBV7-2 to TRBJ1-5, with a possible D match to TRBD1 (5 bases). Between the trimmed V and J ends, which lost 5 bases and 3 bases, there was a span of 17 bases. The CDR3 runs to 16 residues. The germline V gene encodes CDR1 SGHTA and CDR2 FQGNSA. CDR3 in amino acids: CASSPNQGGNNQPQHF. For the CDR3, the DNA is TGTGCCAGCAGCCCAAACCAGGGAGGGAACAATCAGCCCCAGCATTTT.

V gene TRBV7-9 combines with J gene TRBJ2-1, with D perhaps TRBD1 (5 bases). Germline CDR1 reads SEHNR; CDR2 reads FQNEAQ (reference sequence). Trimming stripped 5 bases from V and 7 bases from J, with 15 bases between. The CDR3 loop spans 14 amino acids. The CDR3 nucleotides are TGTGCCAGCAGCCGCAGCCGAAAGGGGAATGAGCAGTTCTTC. This sequence encodes CASSRSRKGNEQFF.

This clonotype was detected a few times. The chain joins TRBV20-1 to TRBJ2-7; D is unclear. Trimming removed 2 bases from V and 2 bases from J, with 7 bases in between. The CDR3 length is 12 residues. Germline loops: CDR1 DFQATT, CDR2 SNEGSKA (reference sequence). This CDR3 reads CSARTMAYEQYF. CDR3 bases: TGCAGTGCTAGAACCATGGCCTACGAGCAGTACTTC.

The gene calls are TRBV5-4 and TRBJ2-1; possible D gene TRBD1, 6 bases. The CDR3 is 16 residues long. CDR1 is SGHNT and CDR2 is YYREEE in the germline V gene (reference sequence). V lost 0 bases, J lost 3 bases, and 13 bases lay in between. The CDR3 loop reads CASSLGNRASYNEQFF. DNA for the CDR3: TGTGCCAGCAGCTTGGGAAACAGGGCAAGCTACAATGAGCAGTTCTTC.

This clonotype was found a few times. CDR3 DNA sequence: TGCGCCAGCAGCCAAGATACCCCAAACACCGGGGAGCTGTTTTTT. Translated: CASSQDTPNTGELFF. The rearrangement uses TRBV4-3 and TRBJ2-2; no clear D. The CDR3 contains 15 residues. Trimming removed 0 bases at V and 2 bases at J, with 7 bases between. Germline V gene data show CDR1 as LGHNA and CDR2 as YSLEER.

This clonotype was recorded a few times. The chain recombines TRBV11-3 with TRBJ1-3; 7 bases match TRBD1. Germline CDR1 and CDR2: SGHNT and YENEEA. The CDR3 sequence is 15 residues long. V shed 7 bases, J shed 4 bases, and the junction held 10 bases outside the gene matches. The CDR3 DNA sequence: TGTGCCAGCACCAAAGCAGGGGGTGCAGGAAACACCATATATTTT. Translating gives CASTKAGGAGNTIYF.

This clonotype turned up a few times. The J gene is TRBJ2-2, the V gene TRBV28, with D possibly matching TRBD1 (5 bases). The CDR3 length is 15 residues. V lost 3 bases and J 1 base, leaving 9 bases between the germline ends. The germline V gene encodes CDR1 MDHEN and CDR2 SYDVKM. The CDR3 region is CASSFRVENTGELFF. CDR3 in DNA: TGTGCCAGCAGTTTCAGGGTGGAGAACACCGGGGAGCTGTTTTTT.

This clonotype has a count of ten or more. This chain uses TRBV7-2 with TRBJ1-2; D gene unclear. CDR3 size: 14 residues. From germline, CDR1 is SGHTA and CDR2 FQGNSA. The V and J ends lost 1 base and 0 bases respectively, with 6 bases between them. The CDR3 sequence is CASSLETANYGYTF. The CDR3 DNA sequence: TGTGCCAGCAGCTTAGAAACAGCTAACTATGGCTACACCTTC.

This chain uses TRBV6-2 or TRBV6-3 with TRBJ2-7, with a weak D call TRBD1 (5 bases). The V and J ends lost 5 bases and 1 base respectively, with 9 bases between them. Looked up from germline, CDR1 is MNHEY and CDR2 is SVGEGT. The CDR3 consists of 13 residues. The CDR3 DNA sequence: TGTGCCAGCAGTCCTCAGGGTTCCTACGAGCAGTACTTC. It yields the protein CASSPQGSYEQYF.

This CDR3 reads CASVSLGEQYV. The DNA of the CDR3 is TGTGCCAGCGTATCTTTAGGCGAGCAGTACGTC. The V gene is TRBV6-1, the J gene TRBJ2-7; D not resolved. Trimming removed 8 bases from V and 6 bases from J, with 11 bases in between. The CDR3 consists of 11 residues. Germline values: CDR1 MNHNS, CDR2 SASEGT.

This clonotype was detected ten times or more. The chain has TRBV7-9 and TRBJ1-1, with a tentative D call TRBD1 (5 bases). CDR1 and CDR2 (germline): SEHNR, FQNEAQ (reference sequence). The CDR3 contains 16 residues. V lost 5 bases and J lost 0, with 16 bases in between. CDR3 coding DNA: TGTGCCAGCAGCCCTAGTACGACAGATATGAACACTGAAGCTTTCTTT. Translated: CASSPSTTDMNTEAFF.